Shown below are 20 T cell receptor beta chains from a single sample sequenced in a study of shared clonotypes between healthy human individuals. Clones were sequenced by immunoSEQ multiplex PCR, and TCRdb holds only the in-frame ones, with some missing. The top ten hold roughly 0.36% of the sample, which has some 2,500,000 clones, roughly 93% seen once. Sequences were obtained from naive CD4+ T cells from PBMCs. Subset meaning: CD45RA+ positively selected. These receptors all stem from a young man in good health. Some clones in this sample may be carry-over from other donors' samples.

This rearrangement joins TRBV28 to TRBJ2-7; TRBD1 or TRBD2 may be the D gene (7 bases each). Germline loops: CDR1 MDHEN, CDR2 SYDVKM. This CDR3 is built from 16 residues. Trimming pared 4 bases from V and 4 bases from J, leaving 20 bases between. The CDR3 loop is CASSSPGGVSGYEQYF. CDR3 nucleotides: TGTGCCAGCAGTTCCCCAGGGGGGGTAAGCGGGTACGAGCAGTACTTC.

The chain joins TRBV6-5 to TRBJ2-1; TRBD1 aligns across 7 bases. The V segment lost 2 bases and the J segment 9 bases; nucleotides outside the gene matches: 7. Per germline, CDR1 MNHEY and CDR2 SVGAGI. The CDR3 loop spans 14 amino acids. The CDR3 nucleotides read TGTGCCAGCAGTTACCTGGGACAGCTGAGTGAGCAGTTCTTC. This encodes CASSYLGQLSEQFF.

This sequence joins TRBV5-1 and TRBJ2-3; 10 bases are a match to TRBD2. There are 17 residues in the CDR3. CDR1 is SGHRS and CDR2 is YFSETQ in the germline V gene. J was trimmed by 6 bases and V by 5 bases; bases with no gene match: 15. CDR3 in amino acids: CASRRGLAAVAGDTQYF. DNA of the CDR3: TGCGCCAGCAGACGAGGACTAGCGGCGGTTGCAGGGGATACGCAGTATTTT.

As regards this clone: This same CDR3 is encoded by further DNA sequences in the sample. This rearrangement joins TRBV7-2 to TRBJ2-1, with 9 bases lining up with TRBD2. The CDR3 extends over 15 amino acids. Germline loops: CDR1 SGHTA, CDR2 FQGNSA. The V segment lost 3 bases and the J segment 4 bases; nucleotides outside the gene matches: 4. As DNA, the CDR3 is TGTGCCAGCAGCTTGGAGGCGGGAGGGTACAATGAGCAGTTCTTC. This codes for CASSLEAGGYNEQFF.

V is TRBV4-2 and J is TRBJ1-1, with D possibly matching TRBD1 (5 bases). This CDR3 region has 15 residues. The V end was cut by 4 bases, the J end by 1 base, with 13 bases between. Germline V gives CDR1 LGHNA, CDR2 YNFKEQ. The CDR3 is CASSPGIDRNTEAFF. The CDR3 DNA reads as TGTGCCAGCAGCCCCGGTATCGACAGGAACACTGAAGCTTTCTTT.

The chain carries TRBV5-4 and TRBJ1-1; 8 bases agree with TRBD1. The trim removed 3 bases at V and 0 bases at J, leaving 4 bases unmatched. The V gene's germline CDR1 is SGHNT and CDR2 YYREEE (reference sequence). The CDR3 runs to 15 residues. The CDR3: CASSSGQDMNTEAFF. CDR3 nucleotide sequence: TGTGCCAGCAGCTCGGGACAGGATATGAACACTGAAGCTTTCTTT. The entire variable domain, with the rest obtained from reference TRBV5-4 and TRBJ1-1, is as follows: ETGVTQSPTHLIKTRGQQVTLRCSSQSGHNTVSWYQQALGQGPQFIFQYYREEENGRGNFPPRFSGLQFPNYSSELNVNALELDDSALYLCASSSGQDMNTEAFFGQGTRLTVV.

The rearrangement uses TRBV30 and TRBJ2-2; 7 nucleotides line up with TRBD1. Germline V CDR1 and CDR2: GTSNPN, SVGIG (reference sequence). The CDR3 loop spans 18 amino acids. V lost 1 base and J lost 6; bases outside the gene matches: 17. DNA for the CDR3: TGTGCCTGGAGTGATACCCGGGGACCGAGACAGGGAGCCGGGGAGCTGTTTTTT. As protein: CAWSDTRGPRQGAGELFF.

The rearrangement links TRBV5-1 to TRBJ2-3; 10 bases are shared with TRBD2. This CDR3 contains 15 residues. V dropped 4 bases and J dropped 4; count of bases not matched to a gene: 6. Per the germline V gene, CDR1 is SGHRS and CDR2 is YFSETQ. CDR3 sequence (DNA): TGCGCCAGCAGCGGGCTGCTAGCGGGAGCAGATACGCAGTATTTT. Amino acid sequence: CASSGLLAGADTQYF.

The genes are TRBV19 and TRBJ1-1; no reliable D call. Germline V gives CDR1 LNHDA, CDR2 SQIVND (reference sequence). V gave up 10 bases and J gave up 4 bases, with 19 bases separating them. The CDR3 loop spans 14 amino acids. CDR3 protein: CAIASYGSGTEAFF. The CDR3 DNA follows: TGTGCCATCGCCTCATACGGTTCTGGCACTGAAGCTTTCTTT.

The chain couples TRBV2 to TRBJ1-3; tentatively, D is TRBD1 (5 bases). Germline CDR1 is SNHLY and CDR2 is FYNNEI. This CDR3 has 14 amino acids. V was pared by 11 bases and J by 1 base, with 15 bases between. CDR3 loop: CAGTGVISGNTIYF. The CDR3 coding sequence is TGTGCCGGCACGGGGGTAATTTCTGGAAACACCATATATTTT.

The chain carries TRBV14 and TRBJ1-1; TRBD1 matches at 9 bases. The V segment lost 0 bases and the J segment 4 bases; nucleotides outside the gene matches: 6. The CDR3 totals 16 residues. Germline values: CDR1 SGHDN, CDR2 FVKESK. The CDR3 bases are TGTGCCAGCAGCCAAGAGACGGGACAGGGCCCCACTGAAGCTTTCTTT. Its protein product is CASSQETGQGPTEAFF.

The chain uses TRBV5-1 and TRBJ2-5; 7 bases line up with TRBD1. Germline CDR1 SGHRS, CDR2 YFSETQ. Trimming cost V 0 bases and J 1 base; bases outside gene matches: 6. The CDR3 sequence is 16 residues long. The CDR3 sequence: CASSLAQGPSQETQYF. CDR3 nucleotides: TGCGCCAGCAGCTTGGCACAGGGGCCATCCCAAGAGACCCAGTACTTC.

The chain recombines TRBV4-2 with TRBJ2-1, with 11 bases identical to TRBD2. Germline CDR1 and CDR2: LGHNA and YNFKEQ. This CDR3 contains 13 residues. Unmatched junction bases numbered 7, after V lost 10 bases and J lost 8 bases. In DNA form, the CDR3 reads TGTGCCACCGTTAGCGGGAGGGCTGATGAGCAGTTCTTC. This codes for CATVSGRADEQFF.

This chain links TRBV6-5 with TRBJ2-1; D gene ambiguous. The V gene's germline CDR1 is MNHEY and CDR2 SVGAGI. The CDR3 length is 14 residues. The germline V and J ends were trimmed by 4 bases and 7 bases, with 14 bases remaining between them. Here the CDR3 reads CASSSLPSWNEQFF. The CDR3 DNA reads as TGTGCCAGCAGTTCCTTGCCGTCGTGGAATGAGCAGTTCTTC.

The chain combines TRBV27 with TRBJ2-5; TRBD2 matches 8 bases. Germline assignment: CDR1 MNHEY and CDR2 SMNVEV (reference sequence). V lost 5 bases and J lost 7; bases outside the gene matches: 9. This CDR3 contains 14 residues. The CDR3 protein is CASSLGLAAGTQYF. The CDR3 DNA is TGTGCCAGCAGTCTCGGACTAGCCGCTGGGACCCAGTACTTC.

The rearrangement uses TRBV27 and TRBJ2-2; D not resolved. Trimming shortened V by 5 bases and J by 5 bases, and 9 bases separated the two germline ends. Germline loops: CDR1 MNHEY, CDR2 SMNVEV (reference sequence). The CDR3 loop spans 13 amino acids. The CDR3 coding sequence is TGTGCCAGCAGTCCGCATCGTACCGGGGAGCTGTTTTTT. Translated: CASSPHRTGELFF.

The chain recombines TRBV2 with TRBJ2-1; 8 nucleotides line up with TRBD1. The CDR3 spans 15 residues. Germline trimming cut 3 bases from V and 3 bases from J; bases unmatched to any gene: 4. Germline V gives CDR1 SNHLY, CDR2 FYNNEI. Here the CDR3 DNA reads TGTGCCAGCAGTGAGAACAGGGGGGACTACAATGAGCAGTTCTTC. Its translation: CASSENRGDYNEQFF.

The genes are TRBV6-1 and TRBJ1-2; 9 bases are shared with TRBD1. V shed 5 bases and J 8 bases; nucleotides not matched to a gene: 9. The CDR3 runs to 14 residues. Germline lookup yields CDR1 MNHNS and CDR2 SASEGT. CDR3 in DNA: TGTGCCAGCAGTCGGGACAGGGTCGAAAGGGGCTACACCTTC. Translation gives CASSRDRVERGYTF.

The rearrangement uses TRBV4-2 and TRBJ2-2; TRBD2 aligns across 11 bases. The CDR3 contains 15 residues. Germline V gene sequence: CDR1 LGHNA, CDR2 YNFKEQ. Trimming cost V 6 bases and J 5 bases; bases outside gene matches: 5. The CDR3 sequence is CASRPLAGGTGELFF. In nucleotides, the CDR3 is TGTGCCAGCAGGCCCCTAGCGGGAGGTACCGGGGAGCTGTTTTTT.

On this clone itself: Other DNA variants within this sample encode the same CDR3. The genes are TRBV5-1 and TRBJ2-7; perhaps TRBD2 as D (6 bases). The germline gives CDR1 SGHRS, CDR2 YFSETQ. The ends were cut back, 0 bases at V and 4 bases at J, with 14 bases in the middle. The CDR3 length is 15 residues. CDR3 nucleotides: TGCGCCAGCAGCTTGGCTTGGGGGGTGAGTTACGAGCAGTACTTC. This translates into CASSLAWGVSYEQYF. Drawing the rest from reference TRBV5-1 and TRBJ2-7, the complete variable domain is KAGVTQTPRYLIKTRGQQVTLSCSPISGHRSVSWYQQTPGQGLQFLFEYFSETQRNKGNFPGRFSGRQFSNSRSEMNVSTLELGDSALYLCASSLAWGVSYEQYFGPGTRLTVT.